What follows is one TCR beta chain and its context. What it binds is unknown. Germline loops: CDR1 SGHAT, CDR2 FQNNGV. V shed 2 bases and J 1 base; nucleotides not matched to a gene: 6. This CDR3 comprises 19 residues. Unique molecular identifiers were used to barcode this TCRbeta library. TCRdb used MiXCR to reprocess the PCR reads, holding one entry per CDR3 protein. The sample has fewer than 700,000 distinct CDR3 sequences, roughly 13% seen once; the top ten hold over 2%. The entry originates in a study of T-cell reconstitution after alpha-beta-depleted transplantation in children. General study points: In patients about two months after transplant, alpha-beta T cells reportedly arose from several hundred expanded graft clones. T-cell numbers and diversity, one year after transplant, stemmed largely from T cells that were newly produced.

The V call is TRBV11-2, the J call TRBJ2-3, with 16 bases lining up with TRBD2. The sample was PBMCs, mostly from graft donor cells, taken 360 days after TCRalphabeta/CD19-depleted stem cell transplant. This TCR derives from a male patient between 5 and 17 years old who had a stem cell transplant for acute myeloid leukemia, so the T cells may come from the graft donor. The CDR3, as DNA: TGTGCCAGCAGCTTAAAGGGACTAGCGGGAGGGTTCGGCACAGATACGCAGTATTTT. This codes for CASSLKGLAGGFGTDTQYF.